These 27 T cell receptor beta chains were sequenced from one sample in a study of PD-L1 blockade in urothelial cancer. Assay: immunoSEQ multiplex PCR; the TCRdb copy retains only in-frame clones and omits some. Found here are 65,000 to 85,000 clones, approximately 90% of them singletons; the top ten hold about 0.94%. The sample's time point: peripheral blood 6 weeks after treatment start. This specimen consisted of PBMCs, obtained around atezolizumab (anti-PD-L1) treatment. These receptors were obtained from a woman aged 80 or over with urothelial cancer.

This chain joins TRBV7-2 and TRBJ2-2; D is unresolved. CDR3 length: 15 residues. V was cut by 5 bases and J by 6 bases, with 16 bases left in between. CDR1 and CDR2 from the germline V gene are SGHTA and FQGNSA. The CDR3 spells CASSVGSKLAGELFF. The CDR3 coding sequence is TGTGCCAGCAGCGTAGGGTCAAAACTTGCCGGGGAGCTGTTTTTT.

V usage is TRBV7-9 and J usage is TRBJ1-2; no clear D gene. Germline V gene sequence: CDR1 SEHNR, CDR2 FQNEAQ (reference sequence). Trimming took 5 bases from V and 2 from J, leaving 9 bases between them. The CDR3 contains 13 residues. In nucleotides, the CDR3 is TGTGCCAGCAGCCGGGAGCCAAACTATGGCTACACCTTC. The encoded protein is CASSREPNYGYTF.

The J gene is TRBJ1-5, the V gene TRBV6-5; TRBD1 is a possible D gene (6 bases). Looked up from germline, CDR1 is MNHEY and CDR2 is SVGAGI. With 10 bases removed from V and 6 bases from J, the gap between germline ends came to 19 bases. The CDR3 is made up of 14 amino acids. The chain's CDR3 is CATQGGGVSQPQHF. The CDR3 DNA is TGTGCCACCCAGGGTGGGGGCGTGAGTCAGCCCCAGCATTTT.

The chain has TRBV19 and TRBJ2-5, with D perhaps TRBD2 (5 bases). V shed 5 bases and J shed 3 bases, with 16 bases lying between them. This CDR3 spans 15 amino acids. Germline V gene data show CDR1 as LNHDA and CDR2 as SQIVND (reference sequence). CDR3 bases: TGTGCCAGTAGTGCCTTGGGAGTGGGCGAAGAGACCCAGTACTTC. Encoded protein: CASSALGVGEETQYF.

This clone has only one observation. The chain recombines TRBV5-1 with TRBJ2-7; 7 positions match TRBD2. This CDR3 comprises 13 residues. Germline loops: CDR1 SGHRS, CDR2 YFSETQ. The junction had 6 bases not matched to a gene; V was cut back by 7 bases and J by 2 bases. In nucleotides, the CDR3 is TGCGCCAGCGGGCGGGAGACAACCTACGAGCAGTACTTC. Translating it yields CASGRETTYEQYF.

The chain uses TRBV19 and TRBJ1-5; tentative D call: TRBD1 (6 bases). This CDR3 contains 18 residues. V was trimmed by 7 bases and J by 1 base, leaving 23 bases between them. Germline-derived CDR1 and CDR2 are LNHDA and SQIVND (reference sequence). CDR3 region: CASTKRPQDRWSNQPQHF. The CDR3 DNA sequence: TGTGCCAGTACCAAACGCCCCCAGGACAGATGGAGCAATCAGCCCCAGCATTTT.

The V gene is TRBV9, the J gene TRBJ2-2; D possibly corresponds to TRBD2 (6 bases). Deletions cut 2 bases from V and 4 bases from J, with 9 bases between. This CDR3 is built from 14 residues. Germline values: CDR1 SGDLS, CDR2 YYNGEE. The CDR3: CASSVAGSTGELFF. Here the CDR3 DNA reads TGTGCCAGCAGCGTGGCGGGATCCACCGGGGAGCTGTTTTTT.

The chain carries TRBV5-1 and TRBJ2-6, with 10 bases aligning to TRBD1. The CDR3 is 17 residues long. Germline CDR1 is SGHRS and CDR2 is YFSETQ. Trimming took 5 bases from V and 5 from J; bases not matched to a gene: 10. The CDR3 region is CASSRGTGAYRANVLTF. Written as DNA, the CDR3 is TGCGCCAGCAGTAGGGGGACAGGGGCTTATCGGGCCAACGTCCTGACTTTC.

The chain employs TRBV29-1 and TRBJ2-7; 12 bases align to TRBD2. The CDR3 has 15 amino acids. With V trimmed by 4 bases and J by 6 bases, 10 bases remained unmatched. Germline CDR1 SQVTM, CDR2 ANQGSEA. The CDR3 region is CSVAPRLAGEGEQYF. The CDR3 region has the DNA TGCAGCGTTGCCCCCCGACTAGCGGGAGAGGGCGAGCAGTACTTC.

This chain connects TRBV30 to TRBJ1-2, with D tentatively TRBD1 (5 bases). Germline V CDR1 and CDR2: GTSNPN, SVGIG (reference sequence). The CDR3 length is 13 residues. Trimming shortened V by 4 bases and J by 2 bases, and 11 bases separated the two germline ends. CDR3 sequence reads: CAWILQGNYGYTF. The CDR3 coding sequence is TGTGCCTGGATCCTTCAGGGCAACTATGGCTACACCTTC. Supplemented by reference TRBV30 and TRBJ1-2, the full variable domain reads SQTIHQWPATLVQPVGSPLSLECTVEGTSNPNLYWYRQAAGRGLQLLFYSVGIGQISSEVPQNLSASRPQDRQFILSSKKLLLSDSGFYLCAWILQGNYGYTFGSGTRLTVV.

This rearrangement joins TRBV15 to TRBJ1-1, with no clear D. The CDR3 sequence is 17 residues long. Germline CDR1 is LNHNV and CDR2 is YYDKDF (reference sequence). V was pared by 0 bases and J by 8 bases, with 22 bases between. CDR3 sequence: CATSRDAKSGFMGEAFF. In DNA form, the CDR3 reads TGTGCCACCAGCAGAGACGCGAAGAGCGGCTTTATGGGGGAAGCTTTCTTT.

The V and J genes are TRBV7-9 and TRBJ2-5; weak D call: TRBD1 (6 bases). The CDR3 totals 14 residues. With 2 bases removed from V and 5 bases from J, the gap between germline ends came to 12 bases. Germline V gives CDR1 SEHNR, CDR2 FQNEAQ (reference sequence). Here the CDR3 reads CASSLMGAGETQYF. The CDR3 region has the DNA TGTGCCAGCAGCTTAATGGGGGCCGGGGAGACCCAGTACTTC.

In nucleotides, the CDR3 is TGTGCCAGTAGTATAGATCAGATGGGGTTAGCGGGAGGGGTGAATGAGCAGTTCTTC. This encodes CASSIDQMGLAGGVNEQFF. This chain uses TRBV19 with TRBJ2-1; 11 nucleotides line up with TRBD2. Germline trimming cut 0 bases from V and 7 bases from J; bases unmatched to any gene: 14. The V gene's germline CDR1 is LNHDA and CDR2 SQIVND (reference sequence). The CDR3 length is 19 residues.

Concerning this clone itself: At one of its ends the junction is not consistent with the germline gene, which may arise from a read error. The V gene is TRBV27, the J gene TRBJ2-5, with D possibly TRBD2 on 5 matching bases. Looked up from germline, CDR1 is MNHEY and CDR2 is SMNVEV (reference sequence). The CDR3 loop spans 12 amino acids. Here the CDR3 DNA reads TGTGCCAGCAGTTCCGACTCTAGAGGGTGGAACTTC. Protein product: CASSSDSRGWNF.

This chain joins TRBV9 and TRBJ2-1; tentatively, D is TRBD2 (5 bases). The germline V and J ends were trimmed by 1 base and 9 bases, with 17 bases remaining between them. CDR1 and CDR2 from the germline V gene are SGDLS and YYNGEE. The CDR3 is 15 residues long. The CDR3 DNA reads as TGTGCCAGCAGCGTATCGGCGGGTTCAGAAAGTGAGCAGTTCTTC. Translating gives CASSVSAGSESEQFF. Together with reference TRBV9 and TRBJ2-1, the CDR3 gives the full variable domain: DSGVTQTPKHLITATGQRVTLRCSPRSGDLSVYWYQQSLDQGLQFLIQYYNGEERAKGNILERFSAQQFPDLHSELNLSSLELGDSALYFCASSVSAGSESEQFFGPGTRLTVL.

V gene TRBV27 combines with J gene TRBJ2-1; 11 bases line up with TRBD2. Germline V CDR1 and CDR2: MNHEY, SMNVEV (reference sequence). Trimming cost V 4 bases and J 4 bases; bases outside gene matches: 15. This CDR3 is 19 amino acids long. In nucleotides, the CDR3 is TGTGCCAGCAGTTCGCTCGGACTAGCGGGCGCTTCTATTTACAATGAGCAGTTCTTC. Its protein is CASSSLGLAGASIYNEQFF.

The chain uses TRBV30 and TRBJ2-2, with 10 nucleotides matching TRBD1. J was trimmed by 6 bases and V by 0 bases; bases with no gene match: 7. The CDR3 is 16 amino acids. Germline values: CDR1 GTSNPN, CDR2 SVGIG (reference sequence). CDR3 protein: CAWSVRQGARSGELFF. The CDR3 coding sequence is TGTGCCTGGAGTGTACGACAGGGGGCGCGGTCCGGGGAGCTGTTTTTT.

V usage is TRBV7-9 and J usage is TRBJ2-7, with TRBD2 identical over 8 bases. This CDR3 has 14 amino acids. Trimming took 5 bases from V and 4 from J; bases not matched to a gene: 7. Germline V gene lookup returns CDR1 SEHNR and CDR2 FQNEAQ (reference sequence). CDR3 region: CASSTSGLVYEQYF. Written as DNA, the CDR3 is TGTGCCAGCAGCACCTCGGGACTAGTGTACGAGCAGTACTTC.

The chain links TRBV10-2 to TRBJ2-1; 10 nucleotides line up with TRBD2. V shed 2 bases and J 6 bases; nucleotides not matched to a gene: 13. The germline V gene encodes CDR1 WSHSY and CDR2 SAAADI. The CDR3 runs 18 residues. The CDR3 DNA reads TGCGCCAGCAGTGAGGTCCCGGGTAAGCTAGCGGGAGTCAATGAGCAGTTCTTC. Protein: CASSEVPGKLAGVNEQFF.

This sequence joins TRBV10-1 and TRBJ2-1, with TRBD2 as a possible D gene (5 bases). In germline, CDR1 is WNHNN, CDR2 SYGVQD (reference sequence). Trimming stripped 8 bases from V and 11 bases from J, with 19 bases between. The CDR3 is made up of 13 amino acids. The CDR3 sequence: CASWDETGSQQFF. The CDR3 coding sequence is TGCGCCAGCTGGGATGAGACGGGATCCCAGCAGTTCTTC.

V and J are TRBV7-9 and TRBJ2-7, with TRBD2 identical over 12 bases. Germline CDR1 SEHNR, CDR2 FQNEAQ (reference sequence). V trimming: 2 bases; J trimming: 6 bases; junction bases outside the gene matches: 14. The CDR3 loop spans 18 amino acids. This chain's CDR3 is CASSLPGTSGLLDSEQYF. CDR3 coding DNA: TGTGCCAGCAGCTTACCCGGGACTAGCGGGCTCCTGGACTCCGAGCAGTACTTC.

This clone was detected once. The chain links TRBV7-9 to TRBJ2-5, with 7 bases that match TRBD1. This CDR3 is 15 amino acids long. The V gene's germline CDR1 is SEHNR and CDR2 FQNEAQ (reference sequence). J was trimmed by 3 bases and V by 5 bases; bases with no gene match: 9. This chain's CDR3 is CASSPPPGQKETQYF. The CDR3 bases are TGTGCCAGCAGCCCGCCTCCGGGACAGAAAGAGACCCAGTACTTC.

As DNA, the CDR3 is TGTGCCAGCAGTCCGACAGGAGACCATTATGGCTACACCTTC. Protein product: CASSPTGDHYGYTF. The chain combines TRBV6-6 with TRBJ1-2; weak D call: TRBD1 (6 bases). The CDR3 consists of 14 residues. The germline gives CDR1 MNHNY, CDR2 SVGAGI (reference sequence). The V and J ends lost 5 bases and 5 bases respectively, with 15 bases between them.

Only one count was recorded for this clone. The genes are TRBV2 and TRBJ1-5; no firm D call. Germline lookup yields CDR1 SNHLY and CDR2 FYNNEI. The CDR3 contains 15 residues. Trimming took 6 bases from V and 0 from J, leaving 12 bases between them. CDR3 nucleotides: TGTGCCAGCAGCGGGAGACCGAATAGCAATCAGCCCCAGCATTTT. This codes for CASSGRPNSNQPQHF.

V gene TRBV30 combines with J gene TRBJ1-2; 7 bases agree with TRBD1. The V segment lost 4 bases and the J segment 7 bases; nucleotides outside the gene matches: 12. The CDR3 runs to 14 residues. Germline V gives CDR1 GTSNPN, CDR2 SVGIG (reference sequence). CDR3 region: CAWKGGQGVFGYTF. CDR3 bases: TGTGCCTGGAAAGGAGGGCAGGGGGTTTTTGGCTACACCTTC.

The chain has TRBV7-9 and TRBJ1-3, with 7 positions matching TRBD1. The CDR3 has 15 residues. The V gene end was trimmed by 6 bases and the J gene end by 2 bases; junction bases not matched to a gene: 7. The germline gives CDR1 SEHNR, CDR2 FQNEAQ (reference sequence). The CDR3 nucleotides are TGTGCCAGCAGTTTTCTGACAGGGACTGGAAACACCATATATTTT. Its protein product is CASSFLTGTGNTIYF.

The chain has TRBV5-4 and TRBJ2-3; TRBD2 matches 14 bases. Germline V CDR1 and CDR2: SGHNT, YYREEE (reference sequence). Trimming cost V 0 bases and J 3 bases; bases outside gene matches: 3. The CDR3 totals 17 residues. This chain's CDR3 is CASSLGGLAGETDTQYF. DNA of the CDR3: TGTGCCAGCAGCTTGGGGGGACTAGCGGGAGAGACAGATACGCAGTATTTT.